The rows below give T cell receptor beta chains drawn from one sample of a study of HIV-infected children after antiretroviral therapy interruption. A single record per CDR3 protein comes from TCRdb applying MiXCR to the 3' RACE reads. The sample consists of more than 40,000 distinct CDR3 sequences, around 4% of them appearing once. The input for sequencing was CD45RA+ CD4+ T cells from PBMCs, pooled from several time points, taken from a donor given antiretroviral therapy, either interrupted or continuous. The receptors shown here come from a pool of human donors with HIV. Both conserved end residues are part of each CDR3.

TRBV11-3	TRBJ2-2	CASSLGQGVGELFF
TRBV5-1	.	CASSSGRELHAQHF
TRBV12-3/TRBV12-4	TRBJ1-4	CASRTGTGTEKLFF
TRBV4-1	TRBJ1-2	CASSQEGLNYGYTF
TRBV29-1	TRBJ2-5	CSVEDLRQETQYF
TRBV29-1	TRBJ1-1	CSVDRGNTEAFF
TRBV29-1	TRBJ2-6	CSVDHRDRRTGANVLTF
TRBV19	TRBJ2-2	CASRNTLYTGELFF
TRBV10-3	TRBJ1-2	CATRFGRDGDGYTF
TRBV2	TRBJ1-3	CASSTRGSGNTIYF
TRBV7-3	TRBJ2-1	CASSPRKAREDEQFF
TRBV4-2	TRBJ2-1	CASSQPVNYAEQFF
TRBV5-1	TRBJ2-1	CASSLGQTSYNEQFF
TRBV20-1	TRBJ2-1	CSARDAGYNEQFF
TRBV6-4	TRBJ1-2	CASSTGQLNYGYTF
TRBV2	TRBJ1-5	CASSGLRDDQPQHF
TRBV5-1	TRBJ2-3	CASSSLAGGPDTQYF
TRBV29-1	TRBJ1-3	CSVDGGNTIYF
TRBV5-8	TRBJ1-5	CASSHETGQPQHF
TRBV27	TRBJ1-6	CASSSEERVSPLHF
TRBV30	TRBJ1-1	CAWSPRTEAFF
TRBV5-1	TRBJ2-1	CASSLGRFDNEQFF
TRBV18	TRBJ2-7	CASSPGLEHYEQYF
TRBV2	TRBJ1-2	CASSENRPGYTF
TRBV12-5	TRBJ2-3	CASGQRLAGQDTQYF
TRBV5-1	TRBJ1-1	CASSPHGARNTEAFF